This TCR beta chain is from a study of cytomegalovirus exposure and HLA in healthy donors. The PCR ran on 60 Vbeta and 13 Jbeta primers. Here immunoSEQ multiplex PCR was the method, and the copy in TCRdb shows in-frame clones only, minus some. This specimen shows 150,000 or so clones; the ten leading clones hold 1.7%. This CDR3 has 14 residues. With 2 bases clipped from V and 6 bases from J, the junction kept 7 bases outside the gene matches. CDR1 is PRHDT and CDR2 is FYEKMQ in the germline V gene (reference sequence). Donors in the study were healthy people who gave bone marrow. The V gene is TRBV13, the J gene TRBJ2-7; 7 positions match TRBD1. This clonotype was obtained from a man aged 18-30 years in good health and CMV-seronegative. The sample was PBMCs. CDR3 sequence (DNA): TGTGCCAGCAGCTTACTAGGACAGGCCGCCGAGCAGTACTTC. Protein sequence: CASSLLGQAAEQYF.